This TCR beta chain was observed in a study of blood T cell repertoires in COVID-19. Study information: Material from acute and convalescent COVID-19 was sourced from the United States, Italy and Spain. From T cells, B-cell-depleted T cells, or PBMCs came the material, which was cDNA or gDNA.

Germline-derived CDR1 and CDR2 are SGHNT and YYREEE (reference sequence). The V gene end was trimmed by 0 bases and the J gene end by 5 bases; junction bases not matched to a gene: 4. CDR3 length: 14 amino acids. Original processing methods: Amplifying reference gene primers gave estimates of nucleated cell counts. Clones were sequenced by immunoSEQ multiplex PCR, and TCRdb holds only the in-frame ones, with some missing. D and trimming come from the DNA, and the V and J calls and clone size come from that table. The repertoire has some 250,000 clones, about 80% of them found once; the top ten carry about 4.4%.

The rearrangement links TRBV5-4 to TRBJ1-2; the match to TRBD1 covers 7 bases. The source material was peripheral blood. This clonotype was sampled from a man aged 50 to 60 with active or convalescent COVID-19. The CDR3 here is CASSLAVTGYGYTF. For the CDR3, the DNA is TGTGCCAGCAGCTTGGCCGTGACAGGGTATGGCTACACCTTC.